This is a list of T cell receptor beta chains from one sample in a study of identical twins. TCRdb redid the calling of the 5' RACE reads with MiXCR, one entry per CDR3 protein. The sample contains around 370,000 distinct CDR3 sequences, roughly 9% of which appear only once. Sequenced input: naive T cells sorted from blood. Receptor source: a woman in her 50s in good health. CDR3s include the opening cysteine and the closing phenylalanine or tryptophan. Each record gives: J gene, V gene, clone size, D gene, CDR3 DNA, CDR3 protein. The D gene is left open where the match is weak. Clone size is stated in some rows and not others, as once, few, many or a class when expanded.

J gene: TRBJ2-2; V gene: TRBV11-3; clone size: few; D gene: NA; CDR3 DNA: TGTGCCAGCAGCTTAGATCTAACCCTACGGAAGACCGGGGAGCTGTTTTTT; CDR3 protein: CASSLDLTLRKTGELFF
J gene: TRBJ2-3; V gene: TRBV5-1; clone size: NA; D gene: NA; CDR3 DNA: TGCGCCAGCAGCTGGGACGGGACTAGCACAGATACGCAGTATTTT; CDR3 protein: CASSWDGTSTDTQYF
J gene: TRBJ1-1; V gene: TRBV11-1; clone size: many; D gene: NA; CDR3 DNA: TGTGCCAGCAGCTTAGCGGAGACTTCTAGGGCTTTCTTT; CDR3 protein: CASSLAETSRAFF
J gene: TRBJ2-1; V gene: TRBV11-2; clone size: NA; D gene: NA; CDR3 DNA: TGTGCCAGCCGTGGACCAGGAATTTACAATGAGCAGTTCTTC; CDR3 protein: CASRGPGIYNEQFF
J gene: TRBJ2-2; V gene: TRBV4-1; clone size: NA; D gene: NA; CDR3 DNA: TGCGCCAGCAGCCAAGAGAATACGCGTCTTGCCGGGGAGCTGTTTTTT; CDR3 protein: CASSQENTRLAGELFF
J gene: TRBJ2-2; V gene: TRBV29-1; clone size: few; D gene: TRBD2; CDR3 DNA: TGCAGCGTTGAAGGCGGGAGGGCCGACACCGGGGAGCTGTTTTTT; CDR3 protein: CSVEGGRADTGELFF
J gene: TRBJ2-3; V gene: TRBV27; clone size: NA; D gene: NA; CDR3 DNA: TGTGCCAGCAGTTTTGAAGGCTTCCGCACAGATACGCAGTATTTT; CDR3 protein: CASSFEGFRTDTQYF
J gene: TRBJ2-5; V gene: TRBV5-1; clone size: few; D gene: NA; CDR3 DNA: TGCGCCAGCAGCTTGGTCTACCAAGAGACCCAGTACTTC; CDR3 protein: CASSLVYQETQYF
J gene: TRBJ2-3; V gene: TRBV7-8; clone size: few; D gene: TRBD1; CDR3 DNA: TGTGCCAGCAGCTTCCAAGGACAGGGGGCGTATACGCAGTATTTT; CDR3 protein: CASSFQGQGAYTQYF
J gene: TRBJ1-2; V gene: TRBV7-9; clone size: few; D gene: NA; CDR3 DNA: TGTGCCAGCAGCTTAGCGGACAGTAACTATGGCTACACCTTC; CDR3 protein: CASSLADSNYGYTF
J gene: TRBJ1-1; V gene: TRBV18; clone size: few; D gene: NA; CDR3 DNA: TGTGCCAGCTCACGCGGTGGTAAAGACACTGAAGCTTTCTTT; CDR3 protein: CASSRGGKDTEAFF
J gene: TRBJ2-1; V gene: TRBV30; clone size: NA; D gene: NA; CDR3 DNA: TGTGCCTGGAGTGACCTCGGGACATACGACAATGAGCAGTTCTTC; CDR3 protein: CAWSDLGTYDNEQFF
J gene: TRBJ2-6; V gene: TRBV14; clone size: few; D gene: NA; CDR3 DNA: TGTGCCAGCAGCCAAGATGGAGTTACGATACCTTCTGGGGCCAACGTCCTGACTTTC; CDR3 protein: CASSQDGVTIPSGANVLTF
J gene: TRBJ1-2; V gene: TRBV29-1; clone size: few; D gene: TRBD1; CDR3 DNA: TGCAGCACCAGAACGACAGGGATAAACTATGGCTACACCTTC; CDR3 protein: CSTRTTGINYGYTF
J gene: TRBJ2-1; V gene: TRBV20-1; clone size: many; D gene: NA; CDR3 DNA: TGCAGTGCTAGAGAACCCAGATATGACAATGAGCAGTTCTTC; CDR3 protein: CSAREPRYDNEQFF
J gene: TRBJ1-4; V gene: TRBV20-1; clone size: many; D gene: NA; CDR3 DNA: TGCAGTGCTAGAACCTTAGGGGACCCTCAGCGGGAACTGTTTTTT; CDR3 protein: CSARTLGDPQRELFF
J gene: TRBJ2-3; V gene: TRBV27; clone size: many; D gene: NA; CDR3 DNA: TGTGCCAGCAGTTTACGCACAGGCCTGGGTTCAGATACGCAGTATTTT; CDR3 protein: CASSLRTGLGSDTQYF
J gene: TRBJ2-7; V gene: TRBV18; clone size: NA; D gene: NA; CDR3 DNA: TGTGCCAGCTCAAATCGGGACGACCAGTACTTC; CDR3 protein: CASSNRDDQYF
J gene: TRBJ1-1; V gene: TRBV25-1; clone size: few; D gene: NA; CDR3 DNA: TGTGCCAGCACCAAGGCCGAGAACACTGAAGCTTTCTTT; CDR3 protein: CASTKAENTEAFF
J gene: TRBJ2-1; V gene: TRBV5-1; clone size: many; D gene: NA; CDR3 DNA: TGCGCCAGCAGCTTGGAAACGGCTGGGGGGCAGTTCTTC; CDR3 protein: CASSLETAGGQFF
J gene: TRBJ2-1; V gene: TRBV2; clone size: NA; D gene: TRBD2; CDR3 DNA: TGTGCCAGCAGTGAACTGCTAGCGGGAGGACTCGCGTTGAGTGAGCAGTTCTTC; CDR3 protein: CASSELLAGGLALSEQFF
J gene: TRBJ2-3; V gene: TRBV20-1; clone size: NA; D gene: TRBD2; CDR3 DNA: TGCAGTGCTAGAAGGACCACTAGCGGGAGGGCAGATACGCAGTATTTT; CDR3 protein: CSARRTTSGRADTQYF
J gene: TRBJ2-6; V gene: TRBV4-1; clone size: few; D gene: TRBD1; CDR3 DNA: TGCGCCAGCAGCCTGCAGACAGGGAATCCCTCTGGGGCCAACGTCCTGACTTTC; CDR3 protein: CASSLQTGNPSGANVLTF
J gene: TRBJ1-1; V gene: TRBV10-3; clone size: few; D gene: NA; CDR3 DNA: TGTGCCATCAGGGTTAGACAGGACACTGAAGCTTTCTTT; CDR3 protein: CAIRVRQDTEAFF
J gene: TRBJ1-3; V gene: TRBV12-3/TRBV12-4; clone size: many; D gene: NA; CDR3 DNA: TGTGCCAGCAGTTTAGGGGCTAACTCTGGAAACACCATATATTTT; CDR3 protein: CASSLGANSGNTIYF
J gene: TRBJ2-3; V gene: TRBV20-1; clone size: NA; D gene: NA; CDR3 DNA: TGCAGTGCTAGTTTTACCTACGCAGATACGCAGTATTTT; CDR3 protein: CSASFTYADTQYF
J gene: TRBJ2-7; V gene: TRBV20-1; clone size: few; D gene: TRBD1; CDR3 DNA: TGCAGTGCTAGATTAGGGACAGGAGGCGGGTACGAGCAGTACTTC; CDR3 protein: CSARLGTGGGYEQYF
J gene: TRBJ2-2; V gene: TRBV12-3/TRBV12-4; clone size: few; D gene: NA; CDR3 DNA: TGTGCCAGCAGTTTAAGACGGGAGAACACCGGGGAGCTGTTTTTT; CDR3 protein: CASSLRRENTGELFF
J gene: TRBJ2-7; V gene: TRBV20-1; clone size: few; D gene: TRBD2; CDR3 DNA: TGCAGTGCTGGCCCGGTGGGGGGGAGTGAGCAGTACTTC; CDR3 protein: CSAGPVGGSEQYF
J gene: TRBJ2-1; V gene: TRBV6-5; clone size: few; D gene: TRBD2; CDR3 DNA: TGTGCCAGCAGTTCCCGACTAGCGGGACCATACAATGAGCAGTTCTTC; CDR3 protein: CASSSRLAGPYNEQFF
J gene: TRBJ2-1; V gene: TRBV18; clone size: once; D gene: NA; CDR3 DNA: TGTGCCAGCTCACCAAGTCCGGGGAATGAGCAGTTCTTC; CDR3 protein: CASSPSPGNEQFF
J gene: TRBJ2-2; V gene: TRBV6-5; clone size: NA; D gene: NA; CDR3 DNA: TGTGCCAGCAGTTACTTGACAGGCACGAACACCGGGGAGCTGTTTTTT; CDR3 protein: CASSYLTGTNTGELFF
J gene: TRBJ2-3; V gene: TRBV5-5; clone size: few; D gene: TRBD2; CDR3 DNA: TGTGCCAGCAGCTTGGGACTAGCGGGATTTACAGATACGCAGTATTTT; CDR3 protein: CASSLGLAGFTDTQYF
J gene: TRBJ1-1; V gene: TRBV12-3/TRBV12-4; clone size: many; D gene: NA; CDR3 DNA: TGTGCCAGCGGACGGGGTCCCCGCGCTGAAGCTTTCTTT; CDR3 protein: CASGRGPRAEAFF
J gene: TRBJ2-4; V gene: TRBV6-6; clone size: few; D gene: NA; CDR3 DNA: TGTGCCAGCAGTTACTCTAGGCAGGGAGATAGCATTCAGTACTTC; CDR3 protein: CASSYSRQGDSIQYF
J gene: TRBJ2-7; V gene: TRBV20-1; clone size: many; D gene: NA; CDR3 DNA: TGCAGTGCTAGTGGGAAGGGGGGCGACTACGAGCAGTACTTC; CDR3 protein: CSASGKGGDYEQYF
J gene: TRBJ1-1; V gene: TRBV12-3/TRBV12-4; clone size: few; D gene: TRBD1; CDR3 DNA: TGTGCCAGCAAAACGACAGGGATATACACTGAAGCTTTCTTT; CDR3 protein: CASKTTGIYTEAFF
J gene: TRBJ2-7; V gene: TRBV2; clone size: NA; D gene: NA; CDR3 DNA: TGTGCCAGCAGTGAACTGGGGCTAGACGGGCACGAGCAGTACTTC; CDR3 protein: CASSELGLDGHEQYF
J gene: TRBJ2-1; V gene: TRBV5-1; clone size: many; D gene: TRBD2; CDR3 DNA: TGCGCCAGCAGCCCCGGACTAGCGGGAGGGCCAGGTTACAATGAGCAGTTCTTC; CDR3 protein: CASSPGLAGGPGYNEQFF
J gene: TRBJ2-7; V gene: TRBV4-1; clone size: few; D gene: TRBD2; CDR3 DNA: TGCGCCAGCAGCCAAGATCTCCAAGCGGGAGTCGGGGAGCAGTACTTC; CDR3 protein: CASSQDLQAGVGEQYF
J gene: TRBJ1-1; V gene: TRBV30; clone size: few; D gene: NA; CDR3 DNA: TGTGCCTGGATTTACATGAACACTGAAGCTTTCTTT; CDR3 protein: CAWIYMNTEAFF
J gene: TRBJ2-3; V gene: TRBV5-1; clone size: NA; D gene: NA; CDR3 DNA: TGCGCCAGCAGCTTGGGGACCGGCACAGATACGCAGTATTTT; CDR3 protein: CASSLGTGTDTQYF
J gene: TRBJ1-5; V gene: TRBV5-1; clone size: many; D gene: TRBD1; CDR3 DNA: TGCGCCAGCAGCCCCGGGACAGGGGGGTTTCAGCCCCAGCATTTT; CDR3 protein: CASSPGTGGFQPQHF
J gene: TRBJ2-1; V gene: TRBV11-2; clone size: few; D gene: TRBD2; CDR3 DNA: TGTGCCAGCAGCCCGGGACTAGGAAACTACAATGAGCAGTTCTTC; CDR3 protein: CASSPGLGNYNEQFF